This TCR beta chain was sequenced during a study of cytomegalovirus exposure and HLA in healthy donors. The PCR contained 60 Vbeta and 13 Jbeta primers. Per the study methods: An analysis that came later counted some 81 million unique TCR beta chains, 9 million to 12 million shared. Assay used: immunoSEQ multiplex PCR; TCRdb lists only in-frame clones, some missing. That table furnishes V, J and clone size, whereas the DNA furnished D and trimming. The sample comprises 150,000 or so clones, around 80% of which are singletons, and 4.5% rests with the top ten. This CDR3 region has 14 residues. V dropped 3 bases and J dropped 3 bases, with 11 bases sitting between them. The germline CDR1 and CDR2 sequences are SQVTM and ANQGSEA.

The chain is built from TRBV29-1 and TRBJ2-2, with D possibly being TRBD2 (6 bases). The specimen was PBMCs. The origin of this receptor is a woman aged 50 to 65 in good health and CMV-seropositive. CDR3 in amino acids: CSVDGAGYTGELFF. In DNA, the CDR3 is TGCAGCGTTGACGGAGCGGGCTACACCGGGGAGCTGTTTTTT.